This note documents a single T cell receptor (beta chain) sequence. Its antigen remains unidentified. TCRdb independently ran MiXCR on the reads; one entry per CDR3 protein. Among about 130,000 distinct CDR3 sequences listed, almost 9% were seen once. CDR3 length: 15 amino acids. The germline V gene has CDR1 DFQATT and CDR2 SNEGSKA (reference sequence). With 0 bases clipped from V and 5 bases from J, the junction kept 8 bases outside the gene matches. The data belong to a study of T cell repertoires in cytomegalovirus infection. Study-level information: Public TCR beta signatures marked donors with CMV infection and the matching HLA.

Study-wide points: The response measured ex vivo was dominated by TCR beta clonotypes (HLA-C-restricted and CMV-specific).

The sequenced sample was PBMCs. The TCR comes from a human donor in good health (CMV status not recorded). Some clones in this sample may be carry-over from other donors' samples. This sequence joins TRBV20-1 and TRBJ2-5, with 8 nucleotides matching TRBD2. The CDR3 region is CSARDRVAGRETQYF. Here the CDR3 DNA reads TGCAGTGCTAGAGATCGAGTAGCGGGGAGGGAGACCCAGTACTTC.